A selection of T cell receptor beta chains follows, all from one sample in a study of vaccination effects on CD4 cells after COVID-19. Antigens for these TCRs are unknown. Measured with immunoSEQ multiplex PCR; TCRdb has only the in-frame clones, and not every one. The sample holds about 51,000 clones, around four fifths seen once. Sample: CD4+ T cells from PBMCs cultured without peptide, taken before COVID-19 vaccination. The receptor set was obtained from a human donor who had a prior SARS-CoV-2 infection. CDR3s include the opening cysteine and the closing phenylalanine or tryptophan. D genes are given only for firm matches. Clone size, where shown, is once, few, many, or a class for clones that have expanded.

J gene	V gene	clone size	CDR3 length	D gene	CDR3 protein	CDR3 DNA
TRBJ2-5	TRBV5-4	-	16	TRBD2	CASSELAGDIQETQYF	TGTGCCAGCAGCGAACTAGCGGGGGATATACAAGAGACCCAGTACTTC
TRBJ2-5	TRBV5-1	-	13	-	CASSLGRVETQYF	TGCGCCAGCAGCTTGGGGAGGGTTGAGACCCAGTACTTC
TRBJ2-5	TRBV6-5	few	13	-	CASSKQPQETQYF	TGTGCCAGCAGTAAACAGCCACAAGAGACCCAGTACTTC
TRBJ2-2	TRBV30	-	15	-	CAWTAGTPNTGELFF	TGTGCCTGGACTGCCGGGACCCCGAACACCGGGGAGCTGTTTTTT
TRBJ2-2	TRBV7-3	once	12	-	CASRASAGELFF	TGTGCCAGCAGAGCTTCGGCCGGGGAGCTGTTTTTT
TRBJ2-7	TRBV6-6	few	15	-	CASSYSYPDWYEQYF	TGTGCCAGCAGTTACTCATACCCGGACTGGTACGAGCAGTACTTC
TRBJ1-5	TRBV18	-	13	-	CASSPPGNQPQHF	TGTGCCAGCTCACCACCTGGGAATCAGCCCCAGCATTTT
TRBJ1-3	TRBV24-1	-	15	-	CATSDQRGGGNTIYF	TGTGCCACCAGTGACCAAAGGGGAGGGGGTAACACCATATATTTT
TRBJ1-5	TRBV4-3	-	13	-	CASSQEQDQPQHF	TGCGCCAGCAGCCAAGAGCAGGATCAGCCCCAGCATTTT
TRBJ2-7	TRBV2	-	12	-	CASSEGTYEQYF	TGTGCCAGCAGTGAAGGCACCTACGAGCAGTACTTC
TRBJ1-1	TRBV7-9	-	18	-	CASSLAGELPYLNTEAFF	TGTGCCAGCAGCTTAGCTGGGGAATTACCTTACCTGAACACTGAAGCTTTCTTT
TRBJ2-3	TRBV12-3/TRBV12-4	once	13	-	CASSFIRTDTQYF	TGTGCCAGCAGTTTTATAAGAACAGATACGCAGTATTTT
TRBJ2-2	TRBV9	-	17	TRBD2	CASSVGGGGARTGELFF	TGTGCCAGCAGCGTAGGTGGCGGGGGGGCAAGGACCGGGGAGCTGTTTTTT
TRBJ2-1	TRBV7-6	once	20	TRBD2	CASSLRLAGGIRTSYNEQFF	TGTGCCAGCAGCTTAAGGCTAGCGGGGGGGATCCGGACTTCCTACAATGAGCAGTTCTTC
TRBJ2-7	TRBV6-4	-	16	-	CASSDSNVSGSHEQYF	TGTGCCAGCAGTGACTCGAATGTCTCAGGGTCCCACGAGCAGTACTTC
TRBJ2-3	TRBV30	few	18	TRBD2	CAWSTPGLAGGLPDTQYF	TGTGCCTGGAGTACACCGGGACTAGCGGGAGGGCTTCCAGATACGCAGTATTTT
TRBJ1-3	TRBV3-1/TRBV3-2	few	15	-	CASSQDWGTGNTIYF	TGTGCCAGCAGCCAAGATTGGGGAACTGGAAACACCATATATTTT
TRBJ2-1	TRBV12-5	-	14	-	CASDWGGHYNEQFF	TGTGCTAGTGATTGGGGGGGGCACTACAATGAGCAGTTCTTC
TRBJ2-5	TRBV3-1/TRBV3-2	medium-sized	13	-	CASSQEGLLTQYF	TGTGCCAGCAGCCAGGAGGGGCTCTTGACCCAGTACTTC
TRBJ2-7	TRBV5-5	-	14	-	CASSYGQGAGEQYF	TGTGCCAGCAGTTACGGACAAGGAGCGGGCGAGCAGTACTTC
TRBJ1-3	TRBV12-5	once	12	-	CASGQTGNTIYF	TGTGCTAGTGGTCAAACCGGAAACACCATATATTTT
TRBJ2-7	TRBV11-2	few	14	TRBD2	CASSNGGSSYEQYF	TGTGCCAGCAGCAACGGGGGGAGCTCCTACGAGCAGTACTTC
TRBJ1-1	TRBV5-1	-	14	-	CASSLLGAHTEAFF	TGCGCCAGCAGCTTGTTGGGAGCACACACTGAAGCTTTCTTT
TRBJ2-1	TRBV7-7	-	17	TRBD2	CASSPTLGLAGANEQFF	TGTGCTAGCAGCCCGACCCTCGGACTAGCGGGGGCCAATGAGCAGTTCTTC
TRBJ1-1	TRBV30	few	15	-	CAWSPPGGAVAEAFF	TGTGCCTGGAGTCCCCCGGGGGGCGCGGTTGCTGAAGCTTTCTTT
TRBJ1-1	TRBV5-1	-	14	-	CASSSDRPNTEAFF	TGCGCCAGCAGTTCAGACAGGCCGAACACTGAAGCTTTCTTT
TRBJ1-6	TRBV10-3	-	15	TRBD1	CATHGTGTYNSPLHF	TGTGCCACTCACGGGACAGGGACTTATAATTCACCCCTCCACTTT
TRBJ2-7	TRBV2	-	17	-	CASSGPNLNQPSYEQYF	TGTGCCAGCAGTGGACCAAACCTAAATCAACCCTCCTACGAGCAGTACTTC
TRBJ2-2	TRBV7-8	-	16	TRBD2	CASSLVGGRYTGELFF	TGTGCCAGCAGCTTAGTGGGCGGGAGGTATACCGGGGAGCTGTTTTTT
TRBJ2-3	TRBV6-5	-	11	-	CASLRQHTQYF	TGTGCCAGCCTCAGACAGCATACGCAGTATTTT
TRBJ2-1	TRBV2	few	14	-	CASRGRLSYNEQFF	TGTGCCAGCAGGGGGCGGCTCTCCTACAATGAGCAGTTCTTC
TRBJ2-6	TRBV5-8	-	15	-	CASSPAGARHNVLTF	TGTGCCAGCAGCCCCGCAGGGGCCCGGCACAACGTCCTGACTTTC
TRBJ1-2	TRBV14	-	14	TRBD1	CASSQGDRGHGYTF	TGTGCCAGCAGCCAAGGGGACAGGGGGCATGGCTACACCTTC
TRBJ2-2	TRBV11-3	-	14	TRBD1	CASSLVQGTGELFF	TGTGCCAGCAGCTTAGTACAGGGGACCGGGGAGCTGTTTTTT
TRBJ1-1	TRBV6-5	-	13	-	CASSYPGTTEAFF	TGTGCCAGCAGTTATCCCGGAACCACTGAAGCTTTCTTT
TRBJ2-5	TRBV19	-	16	-	CASSIAPGQIQETQYF	TGTGCCAGTAGTATAGCCCCAGGACAGATCCAAGAGACCCAGTACTTC
TRBJ2-3	TRBV5-4	few	15	-	CASSRGVSRTDTQYF	TGTGCCAGCTCTCGAGGGGTGTCCCGCACAGATACGCAGTATTTT
TRBJ2-2	TRBV19	-	17	TRBD2	CASSIFSRGGRSGELFF	TGTGCCAGTAGTATTTTTTCGCGGGGGGGCCGGTCCGGGGAGCTGTTTTTT
TRBJ1-1	TRBV10-3	-	15	-	CAISLDGSMNTEAFF	TGTGCCATCAGTTTGGACGGCAGCATGAACACTGAAGCTTTCTTT
TRBJ1-2	TRBV30	few	14	TRBD1	CALHRGGDNYGYTF	TGTGCCTTACACAGGGGAGGGGATAACTATGGCTACACCTTC
TRBJ2-5	TRBV10-3	-	14	TRBD1	CAIAGQGLTETQYF	TGTGCCATAGCCGGACAGGGTTTAACGGAGACCCAGTACTTC
TRBJ2-1	TRBV7-3	-	14	-	CASSLAGMTDEQFF	TGTGCCAGCAGCTTGGCCGGGATGACCGATGAGCAGTTCTTC
TRBJ1-2	TRBV6-6	few	13	TRBD1	CASRGQGGNGYTF	TGTGCCAGCAGGGGACAGGGGGGAAATGGCTACACCTTC
TRBJ2-1	TRBV24-1	few	16	TRBD2	CATRKIVAGGVDEQFF	TGTGCCACCAGGAAAATCGTAGCGGGAGGCGTCGATGAGCAGTTCTTC
TRBJ1-2	TRBV24-1	few	14	-	CATSATGSNYGYTF	TGTGCCACCAGTGCAACAGGGTCTAACTATGGCTACACCTTC
TRBJ2-3	TRBV7-8	-	15	-	CASSLFASFTDTQYF	TGTGCCAGCAGCTTATTTGCATCATTCACAGATACGCAGTATTTT
TRBJ2-6	TRBV2	-	14	-	CASSPTVGANVLTF	TGTGCCAGCAGTCCCACGGTTGGGGCCAACGTCCTGACTTTC